These 28 T cell receptor beta chains were all obtained from the same sample, sequenced in a study of T-cell memory formation after mild COVID-19. TCRdb itself ran the 5' RACE reads through MiXCR, one entry per CDR3 protein. Of roughly 130,000 distinct CDR3 sequences listed, about 6% were seen once; the top ten hold 2% to 2.5%. Source material: PBMCs or a T cell subset sorted from them (not recorded which). All receptors come from an adult woman who had mild COVID-19 (a few samples of this study predate the infection). Cell type and time point are not known.

This clonotype was seen only a few times. CDR3 residues: CATSRGDWEVQETQYF. The CDR3 nucleotides read TGTGCCACCAGCAGAGGGGACTGGGAAGTACAAGAGACCCAGTACTTC. V is TRBV15 and J is TRBJ2-5, with a possible D match to TRBD2 (6 bases). This CDR3 is 16 amino acids long. The V gene's germline CDR1 is LNHNV and CDR2 YYDKDF (reference sequence). Trimming stripped 1 base from V and 2 bases from J, with 14 bases between.

The chain's CDR3 is CATSERVIRYEQYF. The DNA of the CDR3 is TGTGCCACCAGTGAAAGGGTCATACGCTACGAGCAGTACTTC. V usage is TRBV24-1 and J usage is TRBJ2-7; D uncertain. The germline V gene has CDR1 KGHDR and CDR2 SFDVKD. The V and J ends lost 4 bases and 3 bases respectively, with 12 bases between them. This CDR3 contains 14 residues.

This clonotype turned up a few times. The genes are TRBV7-9 and TRBJ1-2; D remains unclear. CDR3 size: 12 residues. The V end lost 5 bases, the J end lost 4 bases, and 8 bases lay between the germline ends. Germline V gene lookup returns CDR1 SEHNR and CDR2 FQNEAQ (reference sequence). CDR3 DNA: TGTGCCAGCAGCCTGAACACCTATGGCTACACCTTC. Its protein product is CASSLNTYGYTF.

This clonotype showed up just a few times. The chain has TRBV2 and TRBJ1-2; D remains ambiguous. CDR3 length equals 13 residues. The V end lost 2 bases, the J end lost 3 bases, and 7 bases lay between the germline ends. Germline CDR1 reads SNHLY; CDR2 reads FYNNEI. DNA of the CDR3: TGTGCCAGCAGTGAACGGGAAGACTATGGCTACACCTTC. It is translated as CASSEREDYGYTF.

The table lists this clonotype with a few counts. V usage is TRBV18 and J usage is TRBJ2-3; D not certain. CDR1 is KGHSH and CDR2 is LQKENI in the germline V gene. The V end was cut by 1 base, the J end by 3 bases, with 8 bases between. The CDR3 sequence is 14 residues long. The CDR3 nucleotides read TGTGCCAGCTCACCACTCTCGGGTACAGATACGCAGTATTTT. Translating it yields CASSPLSGTDTQYF.

In its sample, this clonotype was seen many times. The chain has TRBV15 and TRBJ2-3; D uncertain. Germline V gene lookup returns CDR1 LNHNV and CDR2 YYDKDF (reference sequence). Between the trimmed V and J ends, which lost 1 base and 5 bases, there was a span of 10 bases. CDR3 size: 14 residues. CDR3 sequence: CATSRGTRVDTQYF. Written as DNA, the CDR3 is TGTGCCACCAGCAGAGGGACCAGAGTAGATACGCAGTATTTT. Based on the CDR3 plus reference TRBV15 and TRBJ2-3, the full variable domain is DAMVIQNPRYQVTQFGKPVTLSCSQTLNHNVMYWYQQKSSQAPKLLFHYYDKDFNNEADTPDNFQSRRPNTSFCFLDIRSPGLGDTAMYLCATSRGTRVDTQYFGPGTRLTVL.

V and J are TRBV3-1 and TRBJ2-6; TRBD2 agrees at 12 bases. The CDR3 runs 19 residues. V shed 4 bases, J shed 2 bases, and the junction held 9 bases outside the gene matches. Germline CDR1 is LGHDT and CDR2 is YNNKEL (reference sequence). CDR3 in DNA: TGTGCCAGCAGCCCATGGACTAGCGGGACCTTCACTGGGGCCAACGTCCTGACTTTC. As protein: CASSPWTSGTFTGANVLTF.

This sequence joins TRBV11-2 and TRBJ1-1; tentative D call: TRBD1 (6 bases). Germline values: CDR1 SGHAT, CDR2 FQNNGV. The CDR3 covers 14 residues. V was clipped by 1 base and J by 6 bases, with 12 bases between them. CDR3 in DNA: TGTGCCAGCAGCTTAGGGGGGGGCGGATCTGAAGCTTTCTTT. Translating gives CASSLGGGGSEAFF. Full variable domain (missing parts from reference TRBV11-2 and TRBJ1-1): EAGVAQSPRYKIIEKRQSVAFWCNPISGHATLYWYQQILGQGPKLLIQFQNNGVVDDSQLPKDRFSAERLKGVDSTLKIQPAKLEDSAVYLCASSLGGGGSEAFFGQGTRLTVV.

The table lists this clonotype with many counts. The genes are TRBV6-1 and TRBJ2-7, with 7 bases that match TRBD1. V shed 5 bases, J shed 2 bases, and the junction held 6 bases outside the gene matches. The CDR3 spans 14 residues. In germline, CDR1 is MNHNS, CDR2 SASEGT. The chain's CDR3 is CASSMTGTTYEQYF. CDR3 nucleotides: TGTGCCAGCAGTATGACAGGGACCACCTACGAGCAGTACTTC.

The chain combines TRBV12-3 or TRBV12-4 with TRBJ1-1; weak D call: TRBD1 (5 bases). The CDR3 length is 14 residues. V shed 0 bases and J shed 3 bases, with 8 bases lying between them. DNA for the CDR3: TGTGCCAGCAGTTTAGCGACAGTCTACACTGAAGCTTTCTTT. This codes for CASSLATVYTEAFF.

This clonotype turned up a few times. The genes are TRBV5-1 and TRBJ2-3; TRBD1 aligns across 7 bases. V lost 1 base, J lost 4 bases, and 6 bases stayed unmatched. Germline CDR1 reads SGHRS; CDR2 reads YFSETQ. The CDR3 totals 15 residues. This CDR3 is CASSLLGQGADTQYF. CDR3 DNA sequence: TGCGCCAGCAGCTTGCTCGGGCAGGGGGCAGATACGCAGTATTTT.

J is TRBJ2-1 and V is TRBV6-2 or TRBV6-3; D call uncertain. The CDR3 length is 15 residues. Germline CDR1 and CDR2: MNHEY and SVGEGT. V dropped 4 bases and J dropped 2 bases, with 12 bases sitting between them. CDR3 bases: TGTGCCAGCAGTTTCTCCGCCCCAACCTACAATGAGCAGTTCTTC. Translation gives CASSFSAPTYNEQFF.

The table lists this clonotype with many counts. The rearrangement links TRBV18 to TRBJ1-1; tentatively, D is TRBD1 (5 bases). V was shortened by 3 bases and J by 1 base, with 12 bases between the two germline ends. Per germline, CDR1 KGHSH and CDR2 LQKENI. The CDR3 spans 15 residues. CDR3 region: CASSPRGAPNTEAFF. For the CDR3, the DNA is TGTGCCAGCTCACCGCGAGGGGCCCCGAACACTGAAGCTTTCTTT.

This clonotype was seen many times. The V gene is TRBV6-6, the J gene TRBJ2-7, with 10 bases that match TRBD2. Germline V gene sequence: CDR1 MNHNY, CDR2 SVGAGI (reference sequence). V was clipped by 3 bases and J by 0 bases; unmatched bases: 5. This CDR3 spans 16 amino acids. CDR3 bases: TGTGCCAGCAGTTATCCCTTAGCGGGAGGCTCCTACGAGCAGTACTTC. It specifies CASSYPLAGGSYEQYF.

The CDR3 region has the DNA TGTGCCACCAGTGACCATGGGGACCCAACCTACGAGCAGTACTTC. The encoded protein is CATSDHGDPTYEQYF. This chain uses TRBV24-1 with TRBJ2-7; D tentatively fits TRBD1 or TRBD2 (5 bases each). CDR3 size: 15 residues. Per germline, CDR1 KGHDR and CDR2 SFDVKD. The V and J ends lost 4 bases and 2 bases respectively, with 14 bases between them.

The chain links TRBV12-3 or TRBV12-4 to TRBJ2-1; 9 bases map to TRBD2. The length of the CDR3 is 16 residues. With V trimmed by 5 bases and J by 7 bases, 12 bases remained unmatched. The CDR3 nucleotides are TGTGCCAGCAGTCTTCGACCGGGACTAGCAGCTAATGAGCAGTTCTTC. Protein: CASSLRPGLAANEQFF.

CDR3 DNA sequence: TGTGCCAGCAGCTTAAGGGGACAGGGGGCCGGGGAGCTGTTTTTT. Its protein product is CASSLRGQGAGELFF. The chain links TRBV7-3 to TRBJ2-2; 11 bases are a match to TRBD1. This CDR3 spans 15 amino acids. With V trimmed by 1 base and J by 6 bases, 1 base remained unmatched. Germline values: CDR1 SGHTA, CDR2 FQGTGA.

This clonotype was picked up a small number of times. This chain joins TRBV24-1 and TRBJ2-1, with TRBD2 matching 15 bases. Germline V lookup: CDR1 KGHDR, CDR2 SFDVKD. The CDR3 loop spans 19 amino acids. J lost 3 bases, V lost 4 bases, and 9 bases had no gene match. The CDR3 bases are TGTGCCACCAGTGACCCCGGGACTAGCGGGAGGAGGGGCTACAATGAGCAGTTCTTC. This sequence encodes CATSDPGTSGRRGYNEQFF.

V and J are TRBV7-2 and TRBJ2-5, with D possibly being TRBD1 (6 bases). Germline CDR1 and CDR2: SGHTA and FQGNSA. This CDR3 spans 11 amino acids. V was cut by 5 bases and J by 7 bases, with 8 bases left in between. The CDR3, as DNA: TGTGCCAGCAGCCCCAGGGGGACCCAGTACTTC. Protein: CASSPRGTQYF.

V gene TRBV6-6 combines with J gene TRBJ1-3; D gene ambiguous. V was pared by 3 bases and J by 0 bases, with 6 bases between. The CDR3 totals 14 residues. Germline CDR1 and CDR2: MNHNY and SVGAGI (reference sequence). The CDR3 loop reads CASSYLPSGNTIYF. The CDR3 coding sequence is TGTGCCAGCAGTTATCTTCCCTCTGGAAACACCATATATTTT.

The rearrangement joins TRBV24-1 to TRBJ2-1, with D tentatively TRBD2 (6 bases). Germline V gene data show CDR1 as KGHDR and CDR2 as SFDVKD. Trimming cost V 5 bases and J 7 bases, with 23 bases left between them. This CDR3 is built from 17 residues. The CDR3 DNA sequence: TGTGCCACCAGTGGGGCATCCGTGAAAGGGGACTTAAATGAGCAGTTCTTC. This sequence encodes CATSGASVKGDLNEQFF.

This clonotype was seen only a few times. One end of the junction varies from germline; a read error may be responsible. The chain combines TRBV12-3 or TRBV12-4 with TRBJ1-1; D possibly corresponds to TRBD1 (5 bases). The CDR3 loop spans 11 amino acids. The CDR3 nucleotides read TGTGCCAGCAGTTTTATCCAGGGCCAAGCTTGG. As protein: CASSFIQGQAW.

This clonotype has a count of ten or more. Written as DNA, the CDR3 is TGCGCCAGCAGCTTGGCAGCGGGACAGTCGGCGGAGACCCAGTACTTC. Its protein product is CASSLAAGQSAETQYF. V gene TRBV5-1 combines with J gene TRBJ2-5; D could derive from TRBD1 or TRBD2 (7 bases each). Germline CDR1 SGHRS, CDR2 YFSETQ. V dropped 0 bases and J dropped 5 bases, with 17 bases sitting between them. The CDR3 sequence is 16 residues long. The full variable domain, completed using reference TRBV5-1 and TRBJ2-5, is KAGVTQTPRYLIKTRGQQVTLSCSPISGHRSVSWYQQTPGQGLQFLFEYFSETQRNKGNFPGRFSGRQFSNSRSEMNVSTLELGDSALYLCASSLAAGQSAETQYFGPGTRLLVL.

The V and J genes are TRBV18 and TRBJ2-1; no clear D gene. With 3 bases removed from V and 9 bases from J, the gap between germline ends came to 12 bases. The V gene's germline CDR1 is KGHSH and CDR2 LQKENI. The CDR3 length is 13 residues. CDR3: CASSPVVEGEQFF. CDR3 coding DNA: TGTGCCAGCTCACCGGTGGTAGAAGGTGAGCAGTTCTTC.

This clonotype was observed a few times. The chain uses TRBV30 and TRBJ2-1; TRBD2 matches at 8 bases. CDR1 GTSNPN and CDR2 SVGIG come from the germline V gene (reference sequence). The junction had 7 bases not matched to a gene; V was cut back by 2 bases and J by 4 bases. The CDR3 length is 15 residues. The CDR3 here is CAWSRGSGAYNEQFF. In DNA, the CDR3 is TGTGCCTGGAGTCGAGGTAGCGGGGCATACAATGAGCAGTTCTTC.

The gene calls are TRBV12-3 or TRBV12-4 and TRBJ1-5; TRBD1 is a possible D gene (5 bases). Trimming shortened V by 3 bases and J by 7 bases, and 10 bases separated the two germline ends. The CDR3 runs to 13 residues. The CDR3 DNA sequence: TGTGCCAGCAGTTTTGGACAATTACAGCCCCAGCATTTT. Encoded protein: CASSFGQLQPQHF.

The chain links TRBV5-1 to TRBJ2-2; D is uncertain. CDR1 and CDR2 from the germline V gene are SGHRS and YFSETQ. Trimming pared 4 bases from V and 4 bases from J, leaving 17 bases between. CDR3 length: 16 residues. CDR3 nucleotides: TGCGCCAGCAGCCCGGGCTTAGTAATGGGCACCGGGGAGCTGTTTTTT. It specifies CASSPGLVMGTGELFF.

In its sample, this clonotype was seen many times. The chain is built from TRBV18 and TRBJ2-5; TRBD1 matches 12 bases. The CDR3 has 16 residues. Looked up from germline, CDR1 is KGHSH and CDR2 is LQKENI. V lost 6 bases, J lost 4 bases, and 9 bases stayed unmatched. The chain's CDR3 is CASSPGQGARGETQYF. CDR3 sequence (DNA): TGTGCCAGCTCGCCGGGACAGGGGGCGAGGGGAGAGACCCAGTACTTC.